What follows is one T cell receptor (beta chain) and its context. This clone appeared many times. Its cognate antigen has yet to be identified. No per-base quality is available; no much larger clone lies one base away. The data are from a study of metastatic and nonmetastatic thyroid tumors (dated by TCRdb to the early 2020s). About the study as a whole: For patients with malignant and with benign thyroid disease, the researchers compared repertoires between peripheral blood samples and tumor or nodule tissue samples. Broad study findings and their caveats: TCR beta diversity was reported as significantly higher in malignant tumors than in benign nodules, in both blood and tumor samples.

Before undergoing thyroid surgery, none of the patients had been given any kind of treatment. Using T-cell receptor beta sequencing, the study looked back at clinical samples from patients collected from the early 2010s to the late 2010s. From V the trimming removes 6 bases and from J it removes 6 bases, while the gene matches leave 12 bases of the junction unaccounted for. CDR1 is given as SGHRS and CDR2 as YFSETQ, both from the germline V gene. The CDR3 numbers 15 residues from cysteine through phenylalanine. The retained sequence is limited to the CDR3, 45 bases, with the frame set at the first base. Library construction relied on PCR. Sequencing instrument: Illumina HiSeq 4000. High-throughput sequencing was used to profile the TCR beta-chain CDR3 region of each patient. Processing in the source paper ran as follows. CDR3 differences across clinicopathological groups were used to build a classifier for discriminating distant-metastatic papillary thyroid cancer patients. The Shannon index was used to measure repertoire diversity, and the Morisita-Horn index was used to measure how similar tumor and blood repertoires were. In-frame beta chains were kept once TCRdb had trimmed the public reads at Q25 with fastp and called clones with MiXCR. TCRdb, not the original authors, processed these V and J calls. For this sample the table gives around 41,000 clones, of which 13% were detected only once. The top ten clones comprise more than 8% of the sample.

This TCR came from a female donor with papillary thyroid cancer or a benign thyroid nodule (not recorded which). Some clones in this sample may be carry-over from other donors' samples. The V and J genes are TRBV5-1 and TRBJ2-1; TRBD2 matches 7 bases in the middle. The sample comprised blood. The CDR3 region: CASTPGGVVINEQFF. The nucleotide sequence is TGCGCCAGCACCCCTGGGGGGGTCGTGATCAATGAGCAGTTCTTC.